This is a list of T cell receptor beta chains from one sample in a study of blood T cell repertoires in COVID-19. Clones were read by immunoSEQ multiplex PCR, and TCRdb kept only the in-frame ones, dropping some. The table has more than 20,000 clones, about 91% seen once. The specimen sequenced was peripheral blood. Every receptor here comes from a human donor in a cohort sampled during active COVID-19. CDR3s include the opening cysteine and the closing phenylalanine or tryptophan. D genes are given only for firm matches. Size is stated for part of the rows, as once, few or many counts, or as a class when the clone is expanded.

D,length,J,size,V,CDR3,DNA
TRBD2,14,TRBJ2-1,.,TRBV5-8,CASSLAGGFNEQFF,TGTGCCAGCAGCTTAGCGGGAGGTTTCAATGAGCAGTTCTTC
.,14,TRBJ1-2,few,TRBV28,CASSLDRSLYGYTF,TGTGCCAGCAGTTTAGACAGAAGCCTCTATGGCTACACCTTC
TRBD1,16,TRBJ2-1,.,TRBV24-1,CATSDSSGTVNNEQFF,TGTGCCACCAGTGATTCCTCCGGGACAGTTAACAATGAGCAGTTCTTC
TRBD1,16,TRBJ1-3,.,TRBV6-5,CASSYSGTGVGNTIYF,TGTGCCAGCAGTTACTCCGGGACAGGGGTCGGAAACACCATATATTTT
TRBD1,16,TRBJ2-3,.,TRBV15,CATSREDRGSTDTQYF,TGTGCCACCAGCAGAGAGGACAGGGGAAGCACAGATACGCAGTATTTT
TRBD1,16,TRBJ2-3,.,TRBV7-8,CASSSGQGGDTDTQYF,TGTGCCAGCAGCTCGGGACAGGGGGGCGACACAGATACGCAGTATTTT
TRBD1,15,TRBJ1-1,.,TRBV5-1,CASSDPGTGYTEAFF,TGCGCCAGCAGCGACCCTGGGACAGGTTACACTGAAGCTTTCTTT
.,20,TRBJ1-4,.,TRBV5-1,CASSLARQEDYVATNEKLFF,TGCGCCAGCAGCTTGGCTCGTCAGGAGGACTACGTTGCAACTAATGAAAAACTGTTTTTT
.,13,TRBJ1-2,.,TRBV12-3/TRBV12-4,CASSPSVSYGYTF,TGTGCCAGCAGTCCTTCAGTGTCCTATGGCTACACCTTC
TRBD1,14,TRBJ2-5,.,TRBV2,CASSGDRVQETQYF,TGTGCCAGCAGCGGGGACAGGGTCCAAGAGACCCAGTACTTC
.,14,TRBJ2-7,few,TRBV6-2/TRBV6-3,CASSYLAERDEQYF,TGTGCCAGCAGTTATCTGGCGGAGAGAGACGAGCAGTACTTC
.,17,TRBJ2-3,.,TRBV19,CASSIDLGGANTDTQYF,TGTGCCAGTAGTATAGATCTGGGGGGGGCGAACACAGATACGCAGTATTTT
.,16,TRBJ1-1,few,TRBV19,CASSPAWQGRDTEAFF,TGTGCCAGTAGCCCTGCCTGGCAGGGTCGAGACACTGAAGCTTTCTTT
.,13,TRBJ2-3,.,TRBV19,CASNVAGTDTQYF,TGTGCCAGTAATGTCGCGGGCACAGATACGCAGTATTTT
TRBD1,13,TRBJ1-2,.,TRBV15,CATSSRTGSSYTF,TGTGCCACCAGCTCCCGGACAGGCAGCTCCTACACCTTC
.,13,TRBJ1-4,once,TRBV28,CASSRGGEEKLFF,TGTGCCAGCAGTAGGGGGGGGGAGGAAAAACTGTTTTTT
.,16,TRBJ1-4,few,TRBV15,CATSRDKGSVDEKLFF,TGTGCCACCAGCAGAGATAAGGGGTCGGTCGATGAAAAACTGTTTTTT
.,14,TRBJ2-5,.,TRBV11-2,CASSFGGGLETQYF,TGTGCCAGCAGCTTTGGTGGGGGCCTAGAGACCCAGTACTTC
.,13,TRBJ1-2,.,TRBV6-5,CASTDTEFYGYTF,TGTGCCAGCACGGACACCGAGTTCTATGGCTACACCTTC
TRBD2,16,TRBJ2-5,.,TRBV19,CASSISSGGATKTQYF,TGTGCCAGTAGTATATCTAGCGGGGGGGCCACGAAGACCCAGTACTTC
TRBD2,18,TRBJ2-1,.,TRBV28,CASSLYTRAGGGGNEQFF,TGTGCCAGCAGTTTATACACTCGGGCGGGAGGCGGGGGGAATGAGCAGTTCTTC
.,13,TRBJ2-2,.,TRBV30,CAWSVLKAGELFF,TGTGCCTGGAGTGTACTAAAGGCCGGGGAGCTGTTTTTT
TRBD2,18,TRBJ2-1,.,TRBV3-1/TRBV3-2,CASSKGSGGPTTHNEQFF,TGTGCCAGCAGCAAAGGGAGCGGGGGGCCTACAACTCACAATGAGCAGTTCTTC
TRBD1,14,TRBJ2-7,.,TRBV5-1,CASSFEGAPYEQYF,TGCGCCAGCAGCTTTGAGGGGGCCCCCTACGAGCAGTACTTC
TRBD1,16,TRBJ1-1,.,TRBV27,CASSLSYSRGDTEAFF,TGTGCCAGCAGTTTATCTTATTCCAGGGGGGACACTGAAGCTTTCTTT
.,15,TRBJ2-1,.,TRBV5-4,CASSQPGKEMNEQFF,TGTGCCAGCAGCCAACCCGGGAAGGAGATGAATGAGCAGTTCTTC
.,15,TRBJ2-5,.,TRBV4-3,CASSQGFSGWETQYF,TGCGCCAGCAGCCAAGGTTTTAGCGGATGGGAGACCCAGTACTTC
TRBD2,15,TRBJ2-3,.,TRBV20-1,CSASNSGGAEDTQYF,TGCAGTGCTAGTAACAGCGGGGGGGCGGAAGATACGCAGTATTTT
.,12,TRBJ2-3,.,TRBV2,CASRYSTDTQYF,TGTGCCAGCAGGTATAGCACAGATACGCAGTATTTT
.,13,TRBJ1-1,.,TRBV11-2,CASSLVGDTEAFF,TGTGCCAGCAGCTTAGTAGGGGACACTGAAGCTTTCTTT
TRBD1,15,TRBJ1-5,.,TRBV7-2,CASSFEGQGGQPQHF,TGTGCCAGCAGCTTTGAGGGACAGGGTGGTCAGCCCCAGCATTTT
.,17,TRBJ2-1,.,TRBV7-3,CASSLTVRSISYNEQFF,TGTGCCAGCAGCTTAACGGTCCGGTCGATCTCCTACAATGAGCAGTTCTTC
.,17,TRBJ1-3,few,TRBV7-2,CASSLGAGGGSGNTIYF,TGTGCCAGCAGCTTAGGGGCAGGTGGCGGGTCTGGAAACACCATATATTTT
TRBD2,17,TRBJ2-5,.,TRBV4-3,CASSQGTSGWGGETQYF,TGCGCCAGCAGCCAAGGGACTAGCGGGTGGGGGGGAGAGACCCAGTACTTC
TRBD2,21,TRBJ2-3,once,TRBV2,CASRGLTLHLPFSRGLDTQYF,TGTGCCAGCAGAGGACTCACCCTTCACCTGCCATTTTCGCGGGGGTTAGATACGCAGTATTTT
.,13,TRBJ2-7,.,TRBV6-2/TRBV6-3,CASSRGDYYEQYF,TGTGCCAGCAGTCGCGGGGATTATTACGAGCAGTACTTC
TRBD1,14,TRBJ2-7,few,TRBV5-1,CASSGQAQAYEQYF,TGCGCCAGCAGTGGACAGGCCCAAGCCTACGAGCAGTACTTC
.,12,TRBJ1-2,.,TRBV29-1,CSVEGTVDGYTF,TGCAGCGTTGAAGGGACAGTAGATGGCTACACCTTC
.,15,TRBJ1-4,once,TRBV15,CATSKEGGQGEKLFF,TGTGCCACCAGCAAGGAGGGAGGGCAGGGTGAAAAACTGTTTTTT
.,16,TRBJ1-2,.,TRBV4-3,CASSQDRGTVDYGYTF,TGCGCCAGCAGCCAAGATCGGGGGACGGTCGACTATGGCTACACCTTC
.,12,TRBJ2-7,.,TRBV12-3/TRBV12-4,CASSTGAYEQYF,TGTGCCAGCAGTACCGGGGCCTACGAGCAGTACTTC
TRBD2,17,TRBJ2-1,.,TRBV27,CASSPGLAGGLRYEQFF,TGTGCCAGCAGTCCCGGACTAGCGGGGGGACTACGATATGAGCAGTTCTTC
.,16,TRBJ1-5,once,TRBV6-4,CASSARMGGYRQPQHF,TGTGCCAGCAGCGCTCGAATGGGAGGGTATAGGCAGCCCCAGCATTTT
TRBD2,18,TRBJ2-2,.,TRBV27,CASSLSQMSGSSTGELFF,TGTGCCAGCAGTCTTTCCCAAATGAGCGGGAGTTCCACCGGGGAGCTGTTTTTT
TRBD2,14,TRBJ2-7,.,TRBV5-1,CASSTSGGTYEQYF,TGCGCCAGCAGCACTAGCGGGGGGACCTACGAGCAGTACTTC
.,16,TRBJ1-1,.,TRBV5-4,CASSLGPGQGNTEAFF,TGTGCCAGCAGCTTGGGCCCAGGGCAGGGGAACACTGAAGCTTTCTTT
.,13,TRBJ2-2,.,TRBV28,CASTTQSSGELFF,TGTGCCAGCACTACCCAAAGCTCCGGGGAGCTGTTTTTT
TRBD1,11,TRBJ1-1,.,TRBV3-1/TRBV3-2,CASSRDRVAFF,TGTGCCAGCAGTCGAGACAGGGTAGCTTTCTTT
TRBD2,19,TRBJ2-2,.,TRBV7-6,CASSSAPPLPGTSAGELFF,TGTGCCAGCAGCTCCGCCCCCCCTTTACCCGGGACTAGTGCCGGGGAGCTGTTTTTT